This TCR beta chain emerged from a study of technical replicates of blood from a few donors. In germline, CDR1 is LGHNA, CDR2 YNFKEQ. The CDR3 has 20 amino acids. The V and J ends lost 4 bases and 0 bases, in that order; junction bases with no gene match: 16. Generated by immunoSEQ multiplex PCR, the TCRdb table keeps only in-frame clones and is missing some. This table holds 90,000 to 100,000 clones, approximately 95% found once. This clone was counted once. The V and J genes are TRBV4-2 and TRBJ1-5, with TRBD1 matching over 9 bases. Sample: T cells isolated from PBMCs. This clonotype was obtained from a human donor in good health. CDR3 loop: CASSPRSGTGHGYSNQPQHF. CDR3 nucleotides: TGTGCCAGCAGCCCCAGGTCCGGGACAGGGCACGGATATAGCAATCAGCCCCAGCATTTT.